The 5 T cell receptor beta chains below come from one sample, sequenced in a study of cytomegalovirus exposure and HLA in healthy donors (dated by TCRdb to about 2017). The library was generated by the immunoSEQ multiplex PCR assay. For the multiplex PCR, a mixture combining 60 forward primers for TCR Vbeta segments and 13 reverse primers for TCR Jbeta segments was used. This is the immuneACCESS table as TCRdb keeps it, with only in-frame sequences that have V and J called. A part of the clones is gone; compared with another copy, unresolved V genes explain less than half, and the rest is unexplained. The sample data list about 150,000 clones, and 84% of these were observed just once. Less than 0.4% of the sample lies in the top ten. Sample: PBMCs. Every receptor here comes from a boy aged 2 to 9 in good health and CMV-seronegative.

The chain combines TRBV18 with TRBJ2-7; 8 nucleotides match TRBD1. There are 15 residues in the CDR3. J lost 2 bases, V lost 0 bases, and 3 bases had no gene match. Germline CDR1 reads KGHSH; CDR2 reads LQKENI. The CDR3 DNA sequence: TGTGCCAGCTCACCACCTTCCAGGGGGCCCTACGAGCAGTACTTC. Its translation: CASSPPSRGPYEQYF.

V usage is TRBV11-2 and J usage is TRBJ1-1; tentatively, D is TRBD1 (6 bases). This CDR3 is 14 amino acids long. V lost 8 bases, J lost 4 bases, and 17 bases lay in between. The germline V gene has CDR1 SGHAT and CDR2 FQNNGV. CDR3 bases: TGTGCCAGCGCAGAACAGGGACGAGGCACTGAAGCTTTCTTT. It is translated as CASAEQGRGTEAFF.

V gene TRBV5-1 combines with J gene TRBJ2-7, with D possibly being TRBD1 (5 bases). The CDR3 spans 15 residues. Looked up from germline, CDR1 is SGHRS and CDR2 is YFSETQ. V was clipped by 1 base and J by 0 bases, with 11 bases between them. In DNA, the CDR3 is TGCGCCAGCAGCTTGTCAGGGCGCGACTCCTACGAGCAGTACTTC. Translating gives CASSLSGRDSYEQYF.

The V call is TRBV2, the J call TRBJ1-5; 7 positions match TRBD1. Looked up from germline, CDR1 is SNHLY and CDR2 is FYNNEI. This CDR3 has 14 residues. V was clipped by 3 bases and J by 2 bases; unmatched bases: 1. The CDR3 region is CASSDTGGNQPQHF. CDR3 nucleotides: TGTGCCAGCAGTGATACAGGGGGCAATCAGCCCCAGCATTTT.

This clone is a singleton in its sample. The chain links TRBV5-1 to TRBJ2-1, with 12 bases identical to TRBD2. Germline V lookup: CDR1 SGHRS, CDR2 YFSETQ. V lost 4 bases to trimming and J lost 5 bases; unmatched junction nucleotides: 4. The CDR3 spans 15 residues. In DNA form, the CDR3 reads TGCGCCAGCAGCCGTGGACTAGCGGGGCACAATGAGCAGTTCTTC. Its protein is CASSRGLAGHNEQFF.